This TCR beta chain was documented in a study of blood T cell repertoires in COVID-19. Clones were read by immunoSEQ multiplex PCR, and TCRdb kept only the in-frame ones, dropping some. The sample has 400,000 or so clones; 70% to 90% are singletons. Sequencing used peripheral blood. The TCR comes from a woman aged 40 to 55 with COVID-19, enrolled during active disease.

CDR3: CASSLYRGSEAFF. The DNA for the CDR3 is TGTGCCAGCAGTTTATACAGGGGCTCTGAAGCTTTCTTT. The chain links TRBV6-2 or TRBV6-3 to TRBJ1-1; 7 nucleotides agree with TRBD1. The germline V gene has CDR1 MNHEY and CDR2 SVGEGT. The CDR3 length is 13 residues. V was clipped by 4 bases and J by 6 bases; unmatched bases: 5.